Shown below are 22 T cell receptor beta chains from a single sample sequenced in a study of CD8+CD57+ T cells in acquired aplastic anemia. The template for TCR beta VDJ and CDR3 sequence profiling was genomic DNA. TCRdb analysed the reads with MiXCR anew, one entry per CDR3 protein. The repertoire has around 170,000 distinct CDR3 sequences, roughly half of them found once; the top ten carry 2.5% to 4%. Sequencing involved patients with CD8+CD57+ cell expansion previously shown by flow cytometry. The specimen sequenced was sorted CD4+, CD8+, or CD8+CD57+ T cells (not recorded which) from PBMCs. Receptors were obtained from a human donor with aplastic anemia.

The chain carries TRBV20-1 and TRBJ2-5; 9 bases are shared with TRBD2. Germline V gene lookup returns CDR1 DFQATT and CDR2 SNEGSKA (reference sequence). CDR3 length equals 14 residues. Trimming removed 5 bases from V and 2 bases from J; junction bases left unmatched: 6. The CDR3 loop is CSAPYSGGQETQYF. Written as DNA, the CDR3 is TGCAGTGCTCCTTATAGCGGGGGACAAGAGACCCAGTACTTC.

The chain is built from TRBV7-9 and TRBJ1-1; the D is unclear. The CDR3 is 12 amino acids. The germline V and J ends were trimmed by 5 bases and 1 base, with 5 bases remaining between them. Germline values: CDR1 SEHNR, CDR2 FQNEAQ (reference sequence). CDR3 loop: CASSLQNTEAFF. For the CDR3, the DNA is TGTGCCAGCAGCCTGCAGAACACTGAAGCTTTCTTT. Together with reference TRBV7-9 and TRBJ1-1, the CDR3 gives the full variable domain: DTGVSQNPRHKITKRGQNVTFRCDPISEHNRLYWYRQTLGQGPEFLTYFQNEAQLEKSRLLSDRFSAERPKGSFSTLEIQRTEQGDSAMYLCASSLQNTEAFFGQGTRLTVV.

The V call is TRBV11-2, the J call TRBJ2-1; possibly TRBD2 for D (5 bases). This CDR3 region has 14 residues. The V end was cut by 5 bases, the J end by 8 bases, with 16 bases between. The germline gives CDR1 SGHAT, CDR2 FQNNGV. The CDR3 region is CASSPGGAMHEQFF. The CDR3 bases are TGTGCCAGCAGCCCCGGAGGAGCCATGCATGAGCAGTTCTTC.

This clonotype has a handful of counts. V is TRBV29-1 and J is TRBJ2-7, with TRBD1 identical over 8 bases. Germline V gene lookup returns CDR1 SQVTM and CDR2 ANQGSEA. J lost 5 bases, V lost 7 bases, and 7 bases had no gene match. CDR3 length: 12 residues. The CDR3 region is CSARTGWDEQYF. The CDR3 bases are TGCAGCGCACGGACAGGGTGGGACGAGCAGTACTTC.

This clonotype was counted many times. The rearrangement links TRBV7-2 to TRBJ2-2, with D perhaps matching TRBD2 (5 bases). Deletions cut 2 bases from V and 7 bases from J, with 17 bases between. CDR1 is SGHTA, CDR2 FQGNSA, per germline. The CDR3 extends over 16 amino acids. DNA of the CDR3: TGTGCCAGCAGCTTAATCGGGAACGGTATGGGCGGGGAGCTGTTTTTT. Its translation: CASSLIGNGMGGELFF.

The chain recombines TRBV19 with TRBJ1-6; D is ambiguous. Trimming stripped 4 bases from V and 9 bases from J, with 10 bases between. Germline V CDR1 and CDR2: LNHDA, SQIVND (reference sequence). This CDR3 comprises 13 residues. CDR3 nucleotide sequence: TGTGCCAGTAGTAGGCAGGAGGGTTCACCCCTCCACTTT. Its protein is CASSRQEGSPLHF.

As concerns this clonotype: Being one base from a much bigger clone, this may be a read error. The V and J genes are TRBV6-2 or TRBV6-3 and TRBJ2-7, with a weak D call TRBD1 (6 bases). Germline lookup yields CDR1 MNHEY and CDR2 SVGEGT. The CDR3 runs to 13 residues. The CDR3 region is CAISYWDNYEQYF. DNA for the CDR3: TGTGCCATCAGTTACTGGGACAACTACGAGCAGTACTTC.

This clonotype has at least ten counts. This rearrangement joins TRBV5-6 to TRBJ1-5, with TRBD1 matching 7 bases. Germline assignment: CDR1 SGHDT and CDR2 YYEEEE. The CDR3 loop spans 13 amino acids. With V trimmed by 4 bases and J by 7 bases, 5 bases remained unmatched. Here the CDR3 DNA reads TGTGCCAGCAGCGCGGGACAGAGACAGCCCCAGCATTTT. It encodes CASSAGQRQPQHF.

This clonotype was seen more than once but under ten times. This chain connects TRBV19 to TRBJ1-1, with a possible D match to TRBD1 (6 bases). Trimming cost V 5 bases and J 4 bases, with 14 bases left between them. This CDR3 has 14 amino acids. Germline-derived CDR1 and CDR2 are LNHDA and SQIVND (reference sequence). The CDR3 DNA sequence: TGTGCCAGTAGTCCCCACAGGGTAGGCACTGAAGCTTTCTTT. This gives the protein CASSPHRVGTEAFF.

The gene calls are TRBV6-2 or TRBV6-3 and TRBJ2-2, with D possibly TRBD1 on 5 matching bases. V was clipped by 8 bases and J by 4 bases, with 20 bases between them. The CDR3 sequence is 16 residues long. Germline-derived CDR1 and CDR2 are MNHEY and SVGEGT. For the CDR3, the DNA is TGTGCCAGCCGCCTCCTCCAGGGTTACAGCACCGGGGAGCTGTTTTTT. Its protein is CASRLLQGYSTGELFF.

The CDR3 loop reads CATSSDLSGANVLTF. The CDR3 DNA sequence: TGTGCCACCAGCAGTGACTTGTCTGGGGCCAACGTCCTGACTTTC. The V gene is TRBV15, the J gene TRBJ2-6, with unresolved D. Per the germline V gene, CDR1 is LNHNV and CDR2 is YYDKDF (reference sequence). V dropped 3 bases and J dropped 1 base, with 7 bases sitting between them. CDR3 size: 15 residues. Full variable domain (remainder filled in from reference TRBV15 and TRBJ2-6): DAMVIQNPRYQVTQFGKPVTLSCSQTLNHNVMYWYQQKSSQAPKLLFHYYDKDFNNEADTPDNFQSRRPNTSFCFLDIRSPGLGDTAMYLCATSSDLSGANVLTFGAGSRLTVL.

Ten or more counts support this clonotype. J is TRBJ2-1 and V is TRBV20-1; a possible D gene is TRBD1 (6 bases). The CDR3 loop spans 15 amino acids. The ends were cut back, 2 bases at V and 9 bases at J, with 20 bases in the middle. Germline V lookup: CDR1 DFQATT, CDR2 SNEGSKA (reference sequence). This CDR3 reads CSARPARGKESEQFF. CDR3 bases: TGCAGTGCTAGACCAGCTAGGGGGAAGGAGTCTGAGCAGTTCTTC.

This clonotype has only a few counts. A much larger clone lies a single base off, so this may be a read error. The V call is TRBV6-2 or TRBV6-3, the J call TRBJ2-7; no firm D call. Per germline, CDR1 MNHEY and CDR2 SVGEGT. This CDR3 is built from 13 residues. The CDR3 DNA reads TGTGCCAGCAGTTACAACGGGTACTACGAGCGGTACGTC. Its translation is CASSYNGYYERYV.

This clonotype is a singleton in its sample. The chain joins TRBV24-1 to TRBJ2-1, with 8 bases matching TRBD2. J lost 2 bases, V lost 5 bases, and 7 bases had no gene match. Germline V gene sequence: CDR1 KGHDR, CDR2 SFDVKD. The CDR3 is 16 amino acids. The chain's CDR3 is CATSALRLATYNEQFF. The CDR3 region has the DNA TGTGCCACCAGTGCCCTAAGACTAGCGACCTACAATGAGCAGTTCTTC.

The chain employs TRBV10-3 and TRBJ1-1; D unclear. Germline V gives CDR1 ENHRY, CDR2 SYGVKD. The V and J ends lost 2 bases and 5 bases respectively, with 3 bases between them. CDR3 length: 11 amino acids. The CDR3 DNA is TGTGCCATCAGTGAGGCAACTGAAGCTTTCTTT. Amino acids: CAISEATEAFF.

This chain connects TRBV20-1 to TRBJ1-2; no definite D call. The CDR3 runs 11 residues. Germline assignment: CDR1 DFQATT and CDR2 SNEGSKA (reference sequence). The ends were cut back, 6 bases at V and 4 bases at J, with 9 bases in the middle. The CDR3 loop reads CSASTSYGYTF. CDR3 DNA: TGCAGTGCCTCAACATCCTATGGCTACACCTTC.

A few counts support this clonotype. V gene TRBV27 combines with J gene TRBJ2-2; maybe TRBD1 (5 bases). Germline values: CDR1 MNHEY, CDR2 SMNVEV (reference sequence). The CDR3 length is 14 residues. Trimming cost V 0 bases and J 5 bases, with 7 bases left between them. The CDR3 region has the DNA TGTGCCAGCAGTTTATCCAGGGCGACCGGGGAGCTGTTTTTT. Its protein is CASSLSRATGELFF.

The chain joins TRBV10-3 to TRBJ1-1, with no clear D. The germline gives CDR1 ENHRY, CDR2 SYGVKD. The V end lost 0 bases, the J end lost 0 bases, and 5 bases lay between the germline ends. The CDR3 length is 14 residues. CDR3 region: CAISESQVNTEAFF. In DNA form, the CDR3 reads TGTGCCATCAGTGAGTCTCAAGTGAACACTGAAGCTTTCTTT.

The sample holds many counts of this clonotype. The rearrangement uses TRBV2 and TRBJ1-2; 9 bases line up with TRBD1. In germline, CDR1 is SNHLY, CDR2 FYNNEI. V dropped 4 bases and J dropped 4; count of bases not matched to a gene: 4. The CDR3 is 14 amino acids. CDR3 nucleotide sequence: TGTGCCAGCAGTGGGACAGGGGCCGGCTATGGCTACACCTTC. Its protein is CASSGTGAGYGYTF.

This clonotype was observed a few times. For the CDR3, the DNA is TGTGCCAGTAGCTGGACAGGGGGGATCTACGAGCAGTACTTC. It yields the protein CASSWTGGIYEQYF. The chain uses TRBV19 and TRBJ2-7; 10 positions agree with TRBD1. V lost 6 bases, J lost 3 bases, and 5 bases stayed unmatched. Germline loops: CDR1 LNHDA, CDR2 SQIVND (reference sequence). This CDR3 has 14 residues. Filled out from reference TRBV19 and TRBJ2-7, the complete variable domain reads DGGITQSPKYLFRKEGQNVTLSCEQNLNHDAMYWYRQDPGQGLRLIYYSQIVNDFQKGDIAEGYSVSREKKESFPLTVTSAQKNPTAFYLCASSWTGGIYEQYFGPGTRLTVT.

This clonotype was seen only once. The rearrangement joins TRBV5-1 to TRBJ2-3; TRBD2 aligns across 11 bases. This CDR3 has 16 residues. Germline values: CDR1 SGHRS, CDR2 YFSETQ. V dropped 0 bases and J dropped 0; count of bases not matched to a gene: 0. CDR3 loop: CASSLGLAGSTDTQYF. The CDR3 nucleotides are TGCGCCAGCAGCTTGGGACTAGCGGGGAGCACAGATACGCAGTATTTT.

The chain's CDR3 is CASSDTVSQETQYF. In DNA, the CDR3 is TGTGCCAGCAGTGACACAGTATCCCAAGAGACCCAGTACTTC. The chain recombines TRBV25-1 with TRBJ2-5; D call uncertain. CDR1 MGHDK and CDR2 SYGVNS come from the germline V gene. Trimming pared 3 bases from V and 1 base from J, leaving 9 bases between. The CDR3 sequence is 14 residues long.